This T cell receptor (beta chain) was sequenced for a study of cytomegalovirus exposure and HLA in healthy donors. On this clone: Antigen specificity is unknown.

With 60 Vbeta and 13 Jbeta primers, the PCR was carried out. Sequencing used immunoSEQ multiplex PCR; TCRdb keeps in-frame clones, though not all of them. The table shows over 200,000 clones, with almost 80% occurring only once. Findings and caveats of the study: A later analysis reportedly identified an Asian-associated ancestry cluster as carrying fewer N-insertions than the roughly 600-donor mean. Highly shared sequence variants in one cluster were likely a sequencing artifact. Earlier results showed most TCR beta V segments being productive about 87% or about 30% of the time.

The sequencing sample was made of PBMCs. The source of this sequence is a male donor in good health and CMV-seronegative.

The CDR3: CASTIDREKGGELFF. Here the CDR3 DNA reads TGTGCCAGTACCATTGACCGGGAGAAGGGCGGGGAGCTGTTTTTT. The genes are TRBV19 and TRBJ2-2; maybe TRBD2 (6 bases). The V end lost 7 bases, the J end lost 7 bases, and 19 bases lay between the germline ends. The CDR3 is 15 residues long. The germline CDR1 and CDR2 sequences are LNHDA and SQIVND (reference sequence).